These T cell receptor beta chains were read from a single sample in a study of CDR3 diversity in severe acne. TCRdb passed the PCR reads through MiXCR, listing each CDR3 protein once. The sample shows under 95,000 distinct CDR3 sequences, roughly 52% of them seen only once. The source material was blood. Source of these receptors: a male donor in good health, serving as a control. The CDR3 runs from the conserved cysteine through the conserved F or W. D genes are given only for firm matches. Clone size is shown for a subset of rows, as once, few, many or a class of expanded clone.

v_gene,j_gene,d_gene,abundance,CDR3nt,CDR3aa
TRBV20-1,TRBJ1-5,.,.,TGCAGCCAAAATCAGCCCCAGCATTTT,CSQNQPQHF
TRBV20-1,TRBJ1-2,TRBD1,.,TGCAGTGCTACAACCGGGACAGTTGTCGGCTACACCTTC,CSATTGTVVGYTF
TRBV7-8,TRBJ2-1,.,.,.,CASSPGTGATLVGNQPQHFGEQFF
TRBV6-6,TRBJ2-7,TRBD1,many,TGTGCCAGCACTGAGGACAGGTTCGACGAGCAGTACTTC,CASTEDRFDEQYF
TRBV2,TRBJ2-1,TRBD1,.,TGCGCCAGCAGCCAAGACAGGGGCGGTGAGCAGTTCTTC,CASSQDRGGEQFF
TRBV2,TRBJ1-1,.,.,TGTGCCAGCAGTGAAACGGGGGCTGAAGCTTTCTTT,CASSETGAEAFF
TRBV2,TRBJ1-1,.,many,TGTGCCAGATTATTACCTCTGGGCACTGAAGCTTTCTTT,CARLLPLGTEAFF
TRBV6-5,TRBJ2-3,.,many,TGTGCCAGCAGCGACAGCGATAGCACAGATACGCAGTATTTT,CASSDSDSTDTQYF
TRBV28,TRBJ1-2,.,.,TGTGCCAGCAGTTTATACGGGACGATGGGAGGCTACACCTTC,CASSLYGTMGGYTF
TRBV7-8,TRBJ2-6,TRBD1,few,TGTGCCAGCAGCGTCAGGGGGCTTGGGGCCAACGTCCTGACTTTC,CASSVRGLGANVLTF
TRBV6-6,TRBJ1-2,TRBD1,.,TGTGCCAGCAGTTACTCGGACAGGGCTAACTATGGCTACACCTTC,CASSYSDRANYGYTF
TRBV5-1,TRBJ1-1,.,few,TGCGCCAGCAGCTTTTCGGAGAACACTGAAGCTTTCTTT,CASSFSENTEAFF
TRBV10-3,TRBJ2-5,TRBD1,once,TGTGCCACGAGACAGGGAGTAGTAGAGACCCAGTACTTC,CATRQGVVETQYF
TRBV12-3/TRBV12-4,TRBJ2-2,.,.,TGTGCCAGCAGACAGGGGAACACCGGGGAGCTGTTTTTT,CASRQGNTGELFF
TRBV7-8,TRBJ2-7,TRBD2,few,TGTGCCAGCAGCTGGAGGACTAGCGGGAGCTCCTACGAGCAGTACTTC,CASSWRTSGSSYEQYF
TRBV20-1,TRBJ2-7,TRBD1,.,TGCAATGCTAGAGATGCAGGGGGTTATTCCTACGAGCAGTACTTC,CNARDAGGYSYEQYF
TRBV20-1,TRBJ1-2,TRBD1,.,TGCAGTGCTAGAGATGGAGGGCAGGGGGCCTACTATGGCTACACCTTC,CSARDGGQGAYYGYTF
TRBV12-3/TRBV12-4,TRBJ2-5,.,many,TGTGCCAGCAGTTTGCGGGAAGAGACCCAGTACTTC,CASSLREETQYF
TRBV2,TRBJ1-5,.,medium-sized,TGTGCCAGCACACATCGAGTTGGCAATCAGCCCCAGCATTTT,CASTHRVGNQPQHF
TRBV9,TRBJ2-7,TRBD2,few,TGTGCCAGCAGCGACACCGGGACTAGTGGCGACGAGCAGTACTTC,CASSDTGTSGDEQYF
TRBV29-1,TRBJ2-7,TRBD2,.,TGCAGCGTTGCGACCGGGGGGTACGAGCAGTACTTC,CSVATGGYEQYF
TRBV28,TRBJ1-5,.,many,TGTGCCAGCAGTCCATCGGTTGGGGCTTTCAATCAGCCCCAGCATTTT,CASSPSVGAFNQPQHF